This T cell receptor beta chain appears in the sequencing data of a study of brain metastases from non-small cell lung cancer (dated by TCRdb to about 2019). Notes on the research overall: The study profiled the immune microenvironment of paired resected primary tumors and brain metastases taken from patients with non-small-cell lung cancer.

The cohort was made up of around 39 patients with surgically resected non-small-cell lung cancer, each of whom had both a primary tumor specimen and a brain metastasis specimen. The tumor specimens consisted of archival formalin-fixed, paraffin-embedded tissues. The protocol used for the library was the immunoSEQ multiplex PCR assay. T-cell receptor beta chain repertoire sequencing was carried out together with a 770-gene immune expression panel. The table comes from immuneACCESS by way of TCRdb, which keeps in-frame sequences with V and J called. Part of the clones is missing from these tables; in studies checked, under half for an unresolved V gene and the rest for unknown reasons. In this sample the table shows 14,000 to 15,000 clones, approximately 80% of which occur a single time. 7.5% to 8% of the sample rests with the top ten. A remark on this clone: Its target antigen remains unknown. One base away there is no much larger clone; base qualities are not given.

As encoded in the germline V gene, CDR1 is LGHNA while CDR2 is YSLEER. The CDR3 starts with the cysteine, ends with the phenylalanine, and has 13 residues. Kept here is only the CDR3 DNA, which spans 39 bases and is read in frame from base 1. V is pared back by 2 bases and J by 0 bases, with 5 bases lying between the germline termini. Study-level results and caveats: Paired brain metastases and primary tumors largely shared TCR repertoires, although T-cell densities in the metastases were sparse. Lower T-cell infiltration was exhibited by brain metastases compared with primary tumors (P < 0.001). Compared with the matched primary tumors, about 62% of brain metastases appeared to show expanded T-cell clones.

This sequence uses TRBV4-3 and TRBJ2-7, with an unclear D gene assignment. This TCR came from a donor aged 40 or older with non-small cell lung cancer. Sample: primary lung tumor tissue. According to the study, the label for this sample's cell subset or site signals: primary lung tumor paired with brain metastasis. The DNA sequence is as follows: TGCGCCAGCAGCCAAAGGGACTCCTACGAGCAGTACTTC. This codes for CASSQRDSYEQYF.